This TCR beta chain was profiled in a study of early T cells in non-severe SARS-CoV-2 infection. V lost 4 bases and J lost 2, with 12 bases in between. The CDR3 length is 14 residues. Germline CDR1 SGDLS, CDR2 YYNGEE. This clonotype was detected ten times or more. MiXCR, run by TCRdb on the 5' RACE reads, gives a single entry per CDR3 protein. The table has 30,000 to 35,000 distinct CDR3 sequences, roughly 4.2% seen once. This rearrangement joins TRBV9 to TRBJ1-1; D is possibly TRBD1 (6 bases). The receptor was isolated from an adult who was a healthcare worker with PCR-confirmed SARS-CoV-2 infection or an uninfected control (not recorded which). The sample was whole blood. The CDR3 protein is CASSITGSNTEAFF. DNA for the CDR3: TGTGCCAGCAGCATAACAGGGAGTAACACTGAAGCTTTCTTT.